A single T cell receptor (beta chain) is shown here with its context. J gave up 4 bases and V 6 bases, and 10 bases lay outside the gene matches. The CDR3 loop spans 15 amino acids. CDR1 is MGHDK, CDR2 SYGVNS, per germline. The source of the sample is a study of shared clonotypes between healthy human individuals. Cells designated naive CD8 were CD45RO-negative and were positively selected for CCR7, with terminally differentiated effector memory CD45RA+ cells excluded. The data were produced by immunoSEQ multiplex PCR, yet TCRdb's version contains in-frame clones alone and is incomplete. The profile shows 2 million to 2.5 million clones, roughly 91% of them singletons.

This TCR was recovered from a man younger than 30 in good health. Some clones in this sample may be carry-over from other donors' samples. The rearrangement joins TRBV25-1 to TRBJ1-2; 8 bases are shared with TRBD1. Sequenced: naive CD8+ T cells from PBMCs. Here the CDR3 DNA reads TGTGCCAGCAGCCCCACCGGACAGGGCGGCTATGGCTACACCTTC. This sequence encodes CASSPTGQGGYGYTF.